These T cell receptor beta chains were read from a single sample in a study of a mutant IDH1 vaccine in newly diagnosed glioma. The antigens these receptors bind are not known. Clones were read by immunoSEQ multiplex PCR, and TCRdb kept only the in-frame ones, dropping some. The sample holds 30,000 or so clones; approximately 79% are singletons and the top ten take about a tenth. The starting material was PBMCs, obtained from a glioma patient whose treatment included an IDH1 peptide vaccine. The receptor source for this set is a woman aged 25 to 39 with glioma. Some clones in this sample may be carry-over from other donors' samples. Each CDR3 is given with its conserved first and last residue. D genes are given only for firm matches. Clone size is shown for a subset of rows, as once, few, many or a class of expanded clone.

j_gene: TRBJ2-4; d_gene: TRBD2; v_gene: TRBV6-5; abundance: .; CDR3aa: CASSYGGSGGRNIQYF; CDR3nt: TGTGCCAGCAGTTACGGCGGGAGTGGGGGTAGGAACATTCAGTACTTC
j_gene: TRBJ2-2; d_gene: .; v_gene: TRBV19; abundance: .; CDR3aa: CATQLEAGELFF; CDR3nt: TGTGCCACCCAACTAGAGGCCGGGGAGCTGTTTTTT
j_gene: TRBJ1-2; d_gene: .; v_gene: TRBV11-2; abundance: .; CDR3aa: CASSLGEGPNYGYTF; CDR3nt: TGTGCCAGCAGCTTAGGGGAAGGGCCTAACTATGGCTACACCTTC
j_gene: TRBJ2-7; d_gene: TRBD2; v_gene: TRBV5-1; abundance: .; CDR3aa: CASSSGSRNEQYF; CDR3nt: TGCGCCAGCAGCAGCGGGAGTCGCAACGAGCAGTACTTC
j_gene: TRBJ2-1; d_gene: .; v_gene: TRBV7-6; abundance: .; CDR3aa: CASSLPSYNEQFF; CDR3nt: TGTGCCAGCAGCTTACCCTCGTACAATGAGCAGTTCTTC
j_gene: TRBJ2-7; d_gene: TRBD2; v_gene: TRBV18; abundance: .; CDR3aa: CASSPGGVHEQYF; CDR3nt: TGTGCCAGCTCACCGGGGGGGGTACACGAGCAGTACTTC
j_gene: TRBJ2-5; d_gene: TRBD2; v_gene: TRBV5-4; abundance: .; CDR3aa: CASRLTSGRAGGETQYF; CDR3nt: TGTGCCAGCAGACTGACTAGCGGGAGGGCCGGGGGGGAGACCCAGTACTTC
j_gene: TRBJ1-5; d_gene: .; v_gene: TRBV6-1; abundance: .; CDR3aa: CASSVRGLARNQPQHF; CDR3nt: TGTGCCAGCAGTGTAAGGGGGTTGGCGCGCAATCAGCCCCAGCATTTT
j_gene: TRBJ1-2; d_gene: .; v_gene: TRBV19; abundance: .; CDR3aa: CASSIQNRGNYGYTF; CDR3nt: TGTGCCAGTAGTATACAGAACAGAGGTAACTATGGCTACACCTTC
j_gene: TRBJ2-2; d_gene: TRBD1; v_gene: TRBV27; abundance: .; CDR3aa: CASGDSLAWNTGELFF; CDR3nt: TGTGCCAGCGGGGACAGTCTTGCGTGGAACACCGGGGAGCTGTTTTTT
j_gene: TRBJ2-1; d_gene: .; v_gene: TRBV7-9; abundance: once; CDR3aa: CASSLSSSLNNEQFF; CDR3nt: TGTGCCAGCAGCTTGAGTAGTTCTTTAAACAATGAGCAGTTCTTC
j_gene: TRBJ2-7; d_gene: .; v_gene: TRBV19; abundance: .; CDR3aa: CASITFYEQYF; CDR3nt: TGTGCCAGTATAACCTTCTACGAGCAGTACTTC
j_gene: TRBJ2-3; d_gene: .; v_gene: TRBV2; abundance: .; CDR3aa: CASRHILGDTQYF; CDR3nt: TGTGCCAGCAGACACATTCTGGGGGATACGCAGTATTTT
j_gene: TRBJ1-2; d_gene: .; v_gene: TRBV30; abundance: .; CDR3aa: CAWSVHHTEGYTF; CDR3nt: TGTGCCTGGAGTGTCCATCATACGGAGGGCTACACCTTC
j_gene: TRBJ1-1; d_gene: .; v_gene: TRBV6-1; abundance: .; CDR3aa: CASSEWGGASEAFF; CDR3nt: TGTGCCAGCAGTGAATGGGGGGGGGCCTCTGAAGCTTTCTTT
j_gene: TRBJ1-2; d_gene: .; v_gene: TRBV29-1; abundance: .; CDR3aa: CSVDLGAGGYGYTF; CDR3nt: TGCAGCGTTGATCTCGGGGCGGGAGGGTATGGCTACACCTTC
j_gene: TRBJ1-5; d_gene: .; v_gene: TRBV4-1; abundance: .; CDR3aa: CASSQGLRRPINQPQHF; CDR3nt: TGCGCCAGCAGCCAAGGATTGAGACGGCCAATCAATCAGCCCCAGCATTTT
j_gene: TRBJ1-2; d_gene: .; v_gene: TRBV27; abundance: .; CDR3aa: CASSFAGRTENGYTF; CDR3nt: TGTGCCAGCAGTTTCGCCGGACGGACGGAGAATGGCTACACCTTC
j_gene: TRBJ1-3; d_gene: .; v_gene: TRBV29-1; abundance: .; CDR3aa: CSVEEPSGRPSGNTIYF; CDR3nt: TGCAGCGTTGAAGAGCCCTCCGGACGGCCCTCTGGAAACACCATATATTTT
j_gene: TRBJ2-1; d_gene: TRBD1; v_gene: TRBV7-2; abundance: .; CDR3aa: CASSLRGQGGNEQFF; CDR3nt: TGTGCCAGCAGCTTAAGGGGACAGGGCGGCAATGAGCAGTTCTTC
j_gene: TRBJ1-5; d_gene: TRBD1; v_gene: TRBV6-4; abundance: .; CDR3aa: CASSTEQGSQPQHF; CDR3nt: TGTGCCAGCAGTACCGAACAGGGGAGTCAGCCCCAGCATTTT
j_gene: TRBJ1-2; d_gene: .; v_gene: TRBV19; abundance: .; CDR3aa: CASSIGYRDYGYTF; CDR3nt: TGTGCCAGTAGTATAGGCTACAGGGACTATGGCTACACCTTC
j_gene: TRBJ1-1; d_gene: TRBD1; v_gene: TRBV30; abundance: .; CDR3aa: CAWSAGTGGEAFF; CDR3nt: TGTGCCTGGAGCGCCGGTACAGGGGGTGAAGCTTTCTTT
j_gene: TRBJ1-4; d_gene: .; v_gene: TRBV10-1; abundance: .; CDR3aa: CASRPGHRATNEKLFF; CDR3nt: TGCGCCAGCAGACCGGGACACCGAGCAACTAATGAAAAACTGTTTTTT
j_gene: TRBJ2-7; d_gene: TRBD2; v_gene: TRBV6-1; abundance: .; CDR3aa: CASSGGGSYEQYF; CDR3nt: TGTGCCAGCAGTGGGGGGGGGTCGTACGAGCAGTACTTC
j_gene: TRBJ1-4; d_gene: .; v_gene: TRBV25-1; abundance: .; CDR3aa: CASSREGRPNEKLFF; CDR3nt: TGTGCCAGCAGTCGAGAGGGGCGCCCTAATGAAAAACTGTTTTTT
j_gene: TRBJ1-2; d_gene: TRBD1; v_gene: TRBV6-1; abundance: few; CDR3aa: CASSEAWGQINYGYTF; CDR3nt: TGTGCCAGCAGTGAAGCCTGGGGACAGATAAACTATGGCTACACCTTC
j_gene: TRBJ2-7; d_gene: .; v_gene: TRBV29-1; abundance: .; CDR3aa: CSVRSVYEQYF; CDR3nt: TGCAGCGTTAGGAGCGTGTACGAGCAGTACTTC
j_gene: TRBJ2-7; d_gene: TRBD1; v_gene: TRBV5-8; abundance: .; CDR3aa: CASSYRDRGHEQYF; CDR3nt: TGTGCCAGCAGCTACCGGGACAGGGGCCACGAGCAGTACTTC